This entry lists 5 T cell receptor beta chains sequenced from one sample in a study of low-dose radiotherapy and immunotherapy resistance in tumors. TRAV- and TRBV-specific primers, spanning alpha and beta chains, primed first-strand cDNA. The authors ran about 18 PCR cycles to amplify TCRs with a constant-region primer and V-primer adapter. TCRdb ran MiXCR on the reads and lists one entry per CDR3 protein. The profile shows about 84,000 distinct CDR3 sequences, around 17% of them singletons. Time point in this sample: after trial treatment. Treatment denoted: LDRT plus nivolumab, ipilimumab, low-dose cyclophosphamide and aspirin (RACIN trial). Sequencing was performed on PBMCs, taken after low-dose radiotherapy plus immunotherapy. The receptors were sampled from a male donor with prostate cancer.

There are many counts of this clonotype. The V and J genes are TRBV20-1 and TRBJ2-3; no definite D call. This CDR3 is built from 14 residues. The V and J ends lost 2 bases and 3 bases respectively, with 12 bases between them. Germline CDR1 DFQATT, CDR2 SNEGSKA (reference sequence). The CDR3 sequence is CSARPVVTTDTQYF. The CDR3 nucleotides are TGCAGTGCTAGACCTGTGGTAACAACAGATACGCAGTATTTT.

In this sample, this clonotype turned up many times. This chain connects TRBV29-1 to TRBJ2-3; 8 bases fit TRBD2. The CDR3 has 16 amino acids. With 7 bases clipped from V and 4 bases from J, the junction kept 16 bases outside the gene matches. Germline CDR1 SQVTM, CDR2 ANQGSEA. Here the CDR3 DNA reads TGCAGCGGCTCAGGACTAGCAGGTGGGGGACCAGATACGCAGTATTTT. Translated, it gives CSGSGLAGGGPDTQYF.

This clonotype was observed many times. The CDR3 sequence: CSVKKGQTTRGQYF. The CDR3 coding sequence is TGCAGCGTTAAGAAGGGCCAAACGACCCGCGGGCAGTACTTC. The J gene is TRBJ2-7, the V gene TRBV29-1; D is ambiguous. This CDR3 is 14 amino acids long. Germline V lookup: CDR1 SQVTM, CDR2 ANQGSEA. V was pared by 5 bases and J by 9 bases, with 23 bases between.

This clonotype occurred many times. The chain combines TRBV5-1 with TRBJ2-7, with 8 bases lining up with TRBD1. The CDR3 has 18 amino acids. From germline, CDR1 is SGHRS and CDR2 YFSETQ. The V and J ends lost 2 bases and 0 bases, in that order; junction bases with no gene match: 13. The CDR3 spells CASSLGGTGGFLSYEQYF. The CDR3 bases are TGCGCCAGCAGCTTAGGCGGGACAGGTGGTTTTCTCTCCTACGAGCAGTACTTC.

This clonotype was seen at least ten times. The rearrangement uses TRBV27 and TRBJ2-6, with unresolved D. Germline loops: CDR1 MNHEY, CDR2 SMNVEV (reference sequence). The CDR3 covers 18 residues. V was shortened by 7 bases and J by 4 bases, with 23 bases between the two germline ends. CDR3 sequence reads: CASTPTWAPTAGANVLTF. The CDR3 DNA is TGTGCCAGCACCCCTACGTGGGCACCCACAGCAGGGGCCAACGTCCTGACTTTC. Combining the CDR3 with reference TRBV27 and TRBJ2-6 gives the whole variable domain EAQVTQNPRYLITVTGKKLTVTCSQNMNHEYMSWYRQDPGLGLRQIYYSMNVEVTDKGDVPEGYKVSRKEKRNFPLILESPSPNQTSLYFCASTPTWAPTAGANVLTFGAGSRLTVL.